The rows below give T cell receptor beta chains drawn from one sample of a study of T cell changes during pregnancy in multiple sclerosis. Assay used: immunoSEQ multiplex PCR; TCRdb lists only in-frame clones, some missing. This table holds approximately 26,000 clones, 89% found once. The starting material was CD4+ T cells from peripheral blood mononuclear cells, obtained in the second trimester of pregnancy. The receptor source for this set is a female donor with multiple sclerosis, enrolled in a pregnancy study. Each CDR3 is given with its conserved first and last residue. The order of the fields is J gene, D gene, V gene, CDR3 DNA, CDR3 protein. D genes are given only for firm matches.

>TRBJ1-2|NA|TRBV9
TGTGCCAGCAGCGGATTGACAGTTGGCTACACCTTC
CASSGLTVGYTF
>TRBJ1-1|TRBD1|TRBV2
TGTGCCAGCAGTGAACAGGGGGAGAACACTGAAGCTTTCTTT
CASSEQGENTEAFF
>TRBJ2-1|NA|TRBV6-5
TGTGCCAGCAGTTACAGTGAGGGAGTGGGCAATGAGCAGTTCTTC
CASSYSEGVGNEQFF
>TRBJ1-6|TRBD1|TRBV19
TGTGCCAGTAGTCCAAGGACAGGGTTTTCACCCCTCCACTTT
CASSPRTGFSPLHF
>TRBJ2-1|NA|TRBV21-1
TGTGCCAGCAGCACCAACCCGGGACTAGCGGGGAAGATCTACAATGAGCAGTTCTTC
CASSTNPGLAGKIYNEQFF
>TRBJ2-7|NA|TRBV5-6
TGTGCCAGCAGCTTAGTTGGAGGGTACGAGCAGTACTTC
CASSLVGGYEQYF
>TRBJ2-7|NA|TRBV7-8
TGTGCCAGCAGCTTGCGCAGGCCACCCTACGAGCAGTACTTC
CASSLRRPPYEQYF
>TRBJ2-1|NA|TRBV5-1
TGCGCCAGCAGCCTAGGGGTCCCTTACAATGAGCAGTTCTTC
CASSLGVPYNEQFF
>TRBJ2-2|NA|TRBV4-2
TGTGCCAGCAGCCAAGCCCCTACTAGTAACACCGGGGAGCTGTTTTTT
CASSQAPTSNTGELFF
>TRBJ1-1|TRBD1|TRBV7-9
TGTGCCAGCAGCTCACGGACAGGGGAGGACACTGAAGCTTTCTTT
CASSSRTGEDTEAFF